The 28 T cell receptor beta chains listed next were all sequenced from one sample in a study of T cell changes during pregnancy in multiple sclerosis. The repertoire was sequenced with immunoSEQ multiplex PCR; TCRdb's copy has only in-frame clones and lacks some. Among tens of thousands of clones listed, just over 90% were seen once. Sequences were derived from CD4+ T cells from peripheral blood mononuclear cells, sampled in the third trimester of pregnancy. These TCRs come from a female donor with multiple sclerosis, enrolled in a pregnancy study.

There are a few counts of this clone. The rearrangement links TRBV6-5 to TRBJ1-2; a weak D match, TRBD1 (6 bases). The CDR3 totals 13 residues. The V and J ends lost 0 bases and 6 bases respectively, with 8 bases between them. The germline V gene encodes CDR1 MNHEY and CDR2 SVGAGI. CDR3 sequence: CASSYSTGNGYTF. The CDR3 bases are TGTGCCAGCAGTTACTCAACAGGGAATGGCTACACCTTC.

The genes are TRBV7-2 and TRBJ1-5, with 8 bases aligning to TRBD1. Losses at the gene ends were 5 bases for V and 6 bases for J; bases not matched to a gene: 9. The CDR3 is made up of 15 amino acids. The germline gives CDR1 SGHTA, CDR2 FQGNSA. CDR3 in DNA: TGTGCCAGCAGCCCCCTGACAGGGGAGAGTCAGCCCCAGCATTTT. Its translation is CASSPLTGESQPQHF.

The chain couples TRBV7-3 to TRBJ2-1; D is possibly TRBD1 (6 bases). The CDR3 is 12 amino acids. With 8 bases removed from V and 6 bases from J, the gap between germline ends came to 11 bases. Per the germline V gene, CDR1 is SGHTA and CDR2 is FQGTGA. Written as DNA, the CDR3 is TGTGCCAGCGGCCAAGGGGGCAATGAGCAGTTCTTC. Translated: CASGQGGNEQFF. Variable domain in full (rest from reference TRBV7-3 and TRBJ2-1): GAGVSQTPSNKVTEKGKYVELRCDPISGHTALYWYRQSLGQGPEFLIYFQGTGAADDSGLPNDRFFAVRPEGSVSTLKIQRTERGDSAVYLCASGQGGNEQFFGPGTRLTVL.

The chain employs TRBV7-7 and TRBJ1-4; the match to TRBD1 covers 9 bases. Losses at the gene ends were 5 bases for V and 8 bases for J; bases not matched to a gene: 3. Germline V gene lookup returns CDR1 SSHAT and CDR2 FNYEAQ (reference sequence). This CDR3 contains 13 residues. The CDR3 is CASSRDRDEKLFF. The CDR3 DNA reads TGTGCCAGCAGCCGGGACAGGGACGAAAAACTGTTTTTT.

On this clone: This specimen includes other DNA sequences encoding the same CDR3. The genes are TRBV9 and TRBJ1-1, with TRBD1 matching over 7 bases. The germline V gene encodes CDR1 SGDLS and CDR2 YYNGEE. The CDR3 is 14 amino acids. With V trimmed by 2 bases and J by 0 bases, 1 base remained unmatched. DNA for the CDR3: TGTGCCAGCAGCGTGGGACAGTTGAACACTGAAGCTTTCTTT. It yields the protein CASSVGQLNTEAFF.

The genes are TRBV7-9 and TRBJ2-7; 9 bases are a match to TRBD1. CDR3 length equals 15 residues. Per the germline V gene, CDR1 is SEHNR and CDR2 is FQNEAQ (reference sequence). J gave up 1 base and V 5 bases, and 6 bases lay outside the gene matches. As DNA, the CDR3 is TGTGCCAGCAGCCCCACAGGGGGCACTTCCTACGAGCAGTACTTC. It is translated as CASSPTGGTSYEQYF.

CDR3 DNA: TGTGCCAGCTCACCTAAGACAATTTACGGCTACACCTTC. It codes for CASSPKTIYGYTF. The rearrangement uses TRBV18 and TRBJ1-2, with D unresolved. CDR1 and CDR2 from the germline V gene are KGHSH and LQKENI. CDR3 length: 13 amino acids. V was shortened by 3 bases and J by 8 bases, with 13 bases between the two germline ends.

V gene TRBV5-1 combines with J gene TRBJ2-1; the match to TRBD1 covers 9 bases. This CDR3 is 15 amino acids long. The trim removed 3 bases at V and 4 bases at J, leaving 5 bases unmatched. CDR1 is SGHRS, CDR2 YFSETQ, per germline. Here the CDR3 DNA reads TGCGCCAGCAGCTGGACAGGGGAAACTTACAATGAGCAGTTCTTC. It yields the protein CASSWTGETYNEQFF.

The J gene is TRBJ2-7, the V gene TRBV4-1; D may be TRBD1 (5 bases). V dropped 4 bases and J dropped 0 bases, with 13 bases sitting between them. The CDR3 runs 15 residues. Germline lookup yields CDR1 MGHRA and CDR2 YSYEKL. CDR3 sequence (DNA): TGCGCCAGCAGCCGGGGAACCACAGGCTCCTACGAGCAGTACTTC. Translated: CASSRGTTGSYEQYF.

The genes are TRBV4-2 and TRBJ2-1; D unclear. CDR3 length equals 12 residues. V lost 1 base to trimming and J lost 6 bases, with 4 bases between them. Germline V CDR1 and CDR2: LGHNA, YNFKEQ. The CDR3 spells CASSQGRNEQFF. The DNA for the CDR3 is TGTGCCAGCAGCCAAGGTCGCAATGAGCAGTTCTTC.

The chain combines TRBV19 with TRBJ1-1, with no clear D. Germline values: CDR1 LNHDA, CDR2 SQIVND (reference sequence). With 5 bases removed from V and 5 bases from J, the gap between germline ends came to 18 bases. This CDR3 spans 15 amino acids. CDR3 sequence (DNA): TGTGCCAGTAGTCAATACCCGGGGAGATGGACTGAAGCTTTCTTT. Translating it yields CASSQYPGRWTEAFF. Drawing the rest from reference TRBV19 and TRBJ1-1, the complete variable domain is DGGITQSPKYLFRKEGQNVTLSCEQNLNHDAMYWYRQDPGQGLRLIYYSQIVNDFQKGDIAEGYSVSREKKESFPLTVTSAQKNPTAFYLCASSQYPGRWTEAFFGQGTRLTVV.

The rearrangement joins TRBV5-5 to TRBJ2-4; perhaps TRBD2 as D (6 bases). Germline V gene lookup returns CDR1 SGHKS and CDR2 YYEKEE (reference sequence). V lost 4 bases and J 7 bases, leaving 15 bases between the germline ends. The CDR3 totals 14 residues. CDR3 in DNA: TGTGCCAGCAGCCTAGCGTCCGAGTTTAACATTCAGTACTTC. This encodes CASSLASEFNIQYF.

The chain couples TRBV6-1 to TRBJ1-1; D not resolved. The germline V gene encodes CDR1 MNHNS and CDR2 SASEGT. The CDR3 is 13 residues long. Trimming removed 1 base from V and 1 base from J, with 4 bases in between. CDR3: CASSEGRNTEAFF. The CDR3, as DNA: TGTGCCAGCAGTGAAGGTCGGAACACTGAAGCTTTCTTT.

V usage is TRBV7-9 and J usage is TRBJ2-5; 8 nucleotides align to TRBD2. The length of the CDR3 is 19 residues. Looked up from germline, CDR1 is SEHNR and CDR2 is FQNEAQ (reference sequence). The V and J ends lost 5 bases and 4 bases, in that order; junction bases with no gene match: 21. CDR3 protein: CASSRLTGISGDYRETQYF. CDR3 DNA sequence: TGTGCCAGCAGCCGTCTTACAGGGATTAGCGGGGATTATCGAGAGACCCAGTACTTC.

The rearrangement uses TRBV2 and TRBJ2-7; TRBD1 aligns across 10 bases. This CDR3 has 14 residues. Per the germline V gene, CDR1 is SNHLY and CDR2 is FYNNEI. V was clipped by 4 bases and J by 6 bases; unmatched bases: 6. CDR3 nucleotides: TGTGCCAGCAGTGTCAGGGGACAGGGGAGCGAGCAGTACTTC. Its protein product is CASSVRGQGSEQYF.

This chain uses TRBV5-1 with TRBJ1-1; D gene unclear. V was trimmed by 0 bases and J by 5 bases, leaving 11 bases between them. The CDR3 contains 14 residues. Germline-derived CDR1 and CDR2 are SGHRS and YFSETQ. This CDR3 reads CASSLGSRGTEAFF. The DNA for the CDR3 is TGCGCCAGCAGCTTGGGGTCTCGAGGGACTGAAGCTTTCTTT.

In DNA form, the CDR3 reads TGTGGGGTGGGCCTCCTCCCGGGGCAGCCCCAGCATTTT. Translation gives CGVGLLPGQPQHF. The chain has TRBV28 and TRBJ1-5, with unresolved D. The length of the CDR3 is 13 residues. Germline CDR1 MDHEN, CDR2 SYDVKM.

J is TRBJ1-2 and V is TRBV19; TRBD1 aligns across 7 bases. J gave up 2 bases and V 6 bases, and 6 bases lay outside the gene matches. CDR3 length: 14 residues. CDR1 and CDR2 from the germline V gene are LNHDA and SQIVND (reference sequence). CDR3 residues: CASSLQGWNYGYTF. As DNA, the CDR3 is TGTGCCAGTAGCTTACAGGGGTGGAACTATGGCTACACCTTC.

The chain carries TRBV27 and TRBJ2-5; 11 bases agree with TRBD2. J gave up 1 base and V 6 bases, and 1 base lay outside the gene matches. Germline CDR1 is MNHEY and CDR2 is SMNVEV (reference sequence). The CDR3 sequence is 14 residues long. The CDR3 coding sequence is TGTGCCAGCAGACTAGCGGGGGCCCAAGAGACCCAGTACTTC. As protein: CASRLAGAQETQYF.

This chain connects TRBV20-1 to TRBJ2-7, with a weak D call TRBD1 (5 bases). Germline-derived CDR1 and CDR2 are DFQATT and SNEGSKA (reference sequence). The CDR3 has 11 amino acids. With 4 bases removed from V and 5 bases from J, the gap between germline ends came to 9 bases. The CDR3 reads CSATDSHEQYF. In DNA form, the CDR3 reads TGCAGTGCTACTGACAGCCACGAGCAGTACTTC.

V and J are TRBV29-1 and TRBJ2-1; D is possibly TRBD2 (6 bases). V was clipped by 6 bases and J by 7 bases, with 13 bases between them. Germline values: CDR1 SQVTM, CDR2 ANQGSEA. The CDR3 totals 12 residues. CDR3 DNA: TGCAGCGTCCACGGGGGTGGGAATGAGCAGTTCTTC. Encoded protein: CSVHGGGNEQFF.

The V gene is TRBV30, the J gene TRBJ2-5, with a weak D call TRBD2 (5 bases). The CDR3 is 12 amino acids. The germline V and J ends were trimmed by 2 bases and 9 bases, with 13 bases remaining between them. CDR1 and CDR2 (germline): GTSNPN, SVGIG (reference sequence). CDR3 sequence: CAWSLTPGSQYF. The CDR3 DNA sequence: TGTGCCTGGAGTCTCACACCGGGGTCCCAGTACTTC.

The V call is TRBV5-1, the J call TRBJ2-2, with a weak D call TRBD2 (7 bases). CDR3 length: 16 amino acids. CDR1 and CDR2 from the germline V gene are SGHRS and YFSETQ. The V gene lost 5 bases and the J gene lost 1 base, with 15 bases spanning the gap. CDR3 loop: CASSPGGQGNTGELFF. Written as DNA, the CDR3 is TGCGCCAGCAGTCCCGGGGGGCAGGGGAACACCGGGGAGCTGTTTTTT.

The rearrangement uses TRBV4-3 and TRBJ2-5; D is ambiguous. The CDR3 consists of 14 residues. Per germline, CDR1 LGHNA and CDR2 YSLEER. The germline V and J ends were trimmed by 0 bases and 7 bases, with 12 bases remaining between them. The CDR3 loop reads CASSQDLISGTQYF. The CDR3 nucleotides are TGCGCCAGCAGCCAAGATTTGATTTCAGGGACCCAGTACTTC.

CDR3 sequence: CASSPGGQGQETQYF. CDR3 bases: TGTGCCAGCAGCCCTGGAGGACAGGGACAAGAGACCCAGTACTTC. The chain recombines TRBV7-7 with TRBJ2-5, with 8 nucleotides matching TRBD1. The CDR3 length is 15 residues. Trimming cost V 5 bases and J 2 bases; bases outside gene matches: 7. Germline V CDR1 and CDR2: SSHAT, FNYEAQ (reference sequence).

The sample holds one count of this clone. The chain is built from TRBV11-1 and TRBJ2-1; 8 nucleotides agree with TRBD2. Per the germline V gene, CDR1 is SGHAT and CDR2 is FQDESV (reference sequence). There are 15 residues in the CDR3. With V trimmed by 1 base and J by 6 bases, 5 bases remained unmatched. The CDR3 reads CASSLGWTSFNEQFF. Here the CDR3 DNA reads TGTGCCAGCAGCTTAGGATGGACTAGCTTCAATGAGCAGTTCTTC.

The chain has TRBV10-3 and TRBJ1-2, with 9 bases fitting TRBD1. Trimming removed 0 bases from V and 7 bases from J; junction bases left unmatched: 3. CDR3 length: 14 residues. Looked up from germline, CDR1 is ENHRY and CDR2 is SYGVKD. In DNA form, the CDR3 reads TGTGCCATCAGTGAGTCAAGGACAGGGGCTGGCTACACCTTC. It is translated as CAISESRTGAGYTF.

For the CDR3, the DNA is TGCGCCAGCAGCTTGTTGGGACAGACACAAGAGACCCAGTACTTC. Translating it yields CASSLLGQTQETQYF. This chain uses TRBV5-1 with TRBJ2-5, with 7 bases identical to TRBD1. Germline loops: CDR1 SGHRS, CDR2 YFSETQ. Trimming took 1 base from V and 2 from J; bases not matched to a gene: 5. This CDR3 has 15 amino acids.